This entry lists 17 T cell receptor beta chains sequenced from one sample in a study of CD8 T cells in Susac syndrome. Roughly 0.45 to 1 ug RNA was reverse transcribed with random hexamers. One entry per CDR3 protein results from TCRdb running MiXCR on the immunoSEQ multiplex PCR reads. The sample includes 150,000 to 190,000 distinct CDR3 sequences, over 95% of them seen just once. Sequencing was performed on CD8+ T cells from PBMCs. These receptors came from a human donor with multiple sclerosis.

The sample holds a few counts of this clonotype. The chain carries TRBV12-3 or TRBV12-4 and TRBJ2-1; D uncertain. The CDR3 runs to 11 residues. V was clipped by 5 bases and J by 10 bases, with 9 bases between them. In nucleotides, the CDR3 is TGTGCCAGCAGTGGAAGGAACGAGCAGTTCTTC. Translating gives CASSGRNEQFF.

The V and J genes are TRBV6-1 and TRBJ1-1, with unresolved D. V lost 7 bases and J 5 bases, leaving 2 bases between the germline ends. There are 9 residues in the CDR3. Germline V gene data show CDR1 as MNHNS and CDR2 as SASEGT. The CDR3 DNA is TGTGCCAGCAAAACTGAAGCTTTCTTT. This gives the protein CASKTEAFF.

The chain couples TRBV29-1 to TRBJ2-5; TRBD1 might be the D (5 bases). Germline lookup yields CDR1 SQVTM and CDR2 ANQGSEA. Between the trimmed V and J ends, which lost 6 bases and 2 bases, there was a span of 13 bases. The CDR3 is made up of 13 amino acids. The CDR3 reads CSVNTQGQETQYF. In nucleotides, the CDR3 is TGCAGCGTGAATACCCAGGGTCAAGAGACCCAGTACTTC.

The chain uses TRBV12-5 and TRBJ2-7; D gene uncertain. The CDR3 has 13 amino acids. Deletions cut 1 base from V and 2 bases from J, with 6 bases between. CDR1 and CDR2 from the germline V gene are LGHNT and FRNRAP. CDR3 sequence reads: CASGLDGAYEQYF. CDR3 coding DNA: TGTGCTAGTGGTTTGGACGGAGCCTACGAGCAGTACTTC.

CDR3 DNA sequence: TGTGCCTGGAGTTTCACTAGGGCCCCCTACAATGAGCAGTTCTTC. This encodes CAWSFTRAPYNEQFF. The chain employs TRBV30 and TRBJ2-1; TRBD2 is a possible D gene (5 bases). Trimming left V 2 bases short and J 2 bases short, with 13 bases between. CDR3 size: 15 residues. Germline lookup yields CDR1 GTSNPN and CDR2 SVGIG (reference sequence).

The chain combines TRBV27 with TRBJ2-1; D remains ambiguous. This CDR3 has 13 residues. Trimming left V 6 bases short and J 6 bases short, with 12 bases between. The germline V gene encodes CDR1 MNHEY and CDR2 SMNVEV (reference sequence). The CDR3, as DNA: TGTGCCAGCAGCCTGAGCAATCCCAATGAGCAGTTCTTC. The encoded protein is CASSLSNPNEQFF.

This clonotype was observed a handful of times. Here the CDR3 reads CATSEADTQYF. CDR3 in DNA: TGTGCCACTTCCGAGGCAGATACGCAGTATTTT. This chain connects TRBV6-1 to TRBJ2-3; no clear D. The germline V and J ends were trimmed by 10 bases and 4 bases, with 9 bases remaining between them. The CDR3 runs to 11 residues. Per the germline V gene, CDR1 is MNHNS and CDR2 is SASEGT.

The V and J genes are TRBV9 and TRBJ1-2, with 7 bases identical to TRBD1. CDR1 is SGDLS and CDR2 is YYNGEE in the germline V gene. J lost 8 bases, V lost 3 bases, and 16 bases had no gene match. The CDR3 runs to 16 residues. CDR3 region: CASSARQGPGGGGYTF. CDR3 DNA: TGTGCCAGCAGCGCGAGACAGGGCCCCGGTGGGGGGGGCTACACCTTC.

This rearrangement joins TRBV29-1 to TRBJ2-1, with a possible D match to TRBD1 (7 bases). Germline V gene lookup returns CDR1 SQVTM and CDR2 ANQGSEA. The CDR3 is 15 residues long. V was pared by 4 bases and J by 3 bases, with 16 bases between. The CDR3 DNA reads TGCAGCGTTGGGACTCACAGGGGACTCTACAATGAGCAGTTCTTC. It codes for CSVGTHRGLYNEQFF.

This chain links TRBV11-1 with TRBJ2-3; D might be TRBD2 (6 bases). CDR3 length: 15 residues. The germline V and J ends were trimmed by 5 bases and 1 base, with 13 bases remaining between them. Per germline, CDR1 SGHAT and CDR2 FQDESV (reference sequence). CDR3 loop: CASSLRDFGTDTQYF. The CDR3 nucleotides are TGTGCCAGCAGCCTACGGGACTTTGGCACAGATACGCAGTATTTT.

V is TRBV27 and J is TRBJ1-1; D perhaps matches TRBD1 (5 bases). This CDR3 has 16 residues. CDR1 is MNHEY and CDR2 is SMNVEV in the germline V gene (reference sequence). V lost 6 bases to trimming and J lost 1 base, with 18 bases between them. CDR3 residues: CASRGSVGPRNTEAFF. In nucleotides, the CDR3 is TGTGCCAGCAGAGGCTCCGTGGGGCCTCGGAACACTGAAGCTTTCTTT.

V is TRBV5-6 and J is TRBJ2-1; TRBD1 matches 8 bases. Unmatched junction bases numbered 2, after V lost 1 base and J lost 8 bases. This CDR3 spans 13 amino acids. Per germline, CDR1 SGHDT and CDR2 YYEEEE. The CDR3 nucleotides read TGTGCCAGCAGCTTGTCAGGGGGCGATGAGCAGTTCTTC. It encodes CASSLSGGDEQFF.

The CDR3 sequence is CASSLGGIYNEQFF. CDR3 coding DNA: TGTGCCAGCAGTTTGGGCGGGATCTACAATGAGCAGTTCTTC. The rearrangement joins TRBV27 to TRBJ2-1, with a possible D match to TRBD2 (6 bases). This CDR3 has 14 amino acids. CDR1 is MNHEY, CDR2 SMNVEV, per germline (reference sequence). V shed 3 bases and J shed 3 bases, with 9 bases lying between them.

The chain joins TRBV27 to TRBJ2-7; D call uncertain. From germline, CDR1 is MNHEY and CDR2 SMNVEV (reference sequence). The CDR3 extends over 14 amino acids. V gave up 3 bases and J gave up 3 bases, with 12 bases separating them. For the CDR3, the DNA is TGTGCCAGCAGTTTTGGGCCAGACGGCTACGAGCAGTACTTC. Translating it yields CASSFGPDGYEQYF.

For the CDR3, the DNA is TGTGCCAGCACCGGACTAGACTACGAGCAGTACTTC. Protein sequence: CASTGLDYEQYF. The chain carries TRBV25-1 and TRBJ2-7; TRBD2 agrees at 7 bases. Germline CDR1 is MGHDK and CDR2 is SYGVNS. V shed 7 bases and J 3 bases; nucleotides not matched to a gene: 3. The CDR3 has 12 amino acids.

Points on this clonotype: The germline gene is not matched at one end of the junction; a read error may be the cause. The rearrangement links TRBV9 to TRBJ2-7; 8 bases map to TRBD2. The CDR3 runs 16 residues. Germline-derived CDR1 and CDR2 are SGDLS and YYNGEE. In DNA form, the CDR3 reads TGTGCCAGCAGCGATGGGCGGGGGTTGGCTAGCGGGCACCTAGACTTC. Translation: CASSDGRGLASGHLDF.

The chain carries TRBV25-1 and TRBJ2-7, with TRBD2 matching 7 bases. There are 15 residues in the CDR3. J gave up 0 bases and V 6 bases, and 8 bases lay outside the gene matches. Germline CDR1 MGHDK, CDR2 SYGVNS. Here the CDR3 DNA reads TGTGCCAGCAGCCTCGAGGGAGGGAGCTCCTACGAGCAGTACTTC. This codes for CASSLEGGSSYEQYF.